What follows are 20 T cell receptor beta chains derived from one specimen sequenced in a study of cytomegalovirus exposure and HLA in healthy donors. Libraries were prepared by immunoSEQ multiplex PCR; TCRdb keeps only in-frame clonotypes and omits some of them. The sample consists of around 70,000 clones, 94% of them appearing once. The sample consisted of PBMCs. The receptors were sampled from a woman in her late teens or twenties in good health and CMV-seronegative.

The CDR3 loop reads CASSLIQGADSNQPQHF. In DNA form, the CDR3 reads TGTGCCAGCAGCTTAATACAGGGGGCCGATAGCAATCAGCCCCAGCATTTT. This chain links TRBV7-9 with TRBJ1-5; 9 bases line up with TRBD1. The CDR3 is 17 residues long. CDR1 SEHNR and CDR2 FQNEAQ come from the germline V gene (reference sequence). The V gene end was trimmed by 2 bases and the J gene end by 0 bases; junction bases not matched to a gene: 5.

This clone was found a few times. For the CDR3, the DNA is TGTGCCAGCAGCCCAGAGGGACAGGCGAACACCGGGGAGCTGTTTTTT. Amino acid sequence: CASSPEGQANTGELFF. The chain couples TRBV9 to TRBJ2-2, with 8 nucleotides matching TRBD1. V was clipped by 4 bases and J by 0 bases; unmatched bases: 5. CDR3 length equals 16 residues. Germline values: CDR1 SGDLS, CDR2 YYNGEE.

The CDR3 region is CASSLLGGPGEKLFF. CDR3 nucleotide sequence: TGTGCCAGCAGCTTGTTGGGGGGGCCAGGCGAAAAACTGTTTTTT. The chain recombines TRBV5-5 with TRBJ1-4, with a weak D call TRBD1 (6 bases). Germline V CDR1 and CDR2: SGHKS, YYEKEE (reference sequence). CDR3 size: 15 residues. The V gene lost 1 base and the J gene lost 8 bases, with 15 bases spanning the gap.

The chain couples TRBV13 to TRBJ1-2; no definite D call. Germline CDR1 reads PRHDT; CDR2 reads FYEKMQ (reference sequence). The CDR3 covers 14 residues. Trimming stripped 0 bases from V and 4 bases from J, with 9 bases between. The CDR3 loop reads CASSLGSDIYGYTF. CDR3 DNA: TGTGCCAGCAGCTTAGGGTCAGATATCTATGGCTACACCTTC.

This chain joins TRBV28 and TRBJ1-2, with TRBD1 as a possible D gene (5 bases). The V and J ends lost 6 bases and 8 bases respectively, with 19 bases between them. CDR1 MDHEN and CDR2 SYDVKM come from the germline V gene. The CDR3 extends over 14 amino acids. The CDR3 reads CASSPPGGGWGYTF. The CDR3 nucleotides are TGTGCCAGCAGCCCACCGGGGGGGGGATGGGGCTACACCTTC.

V usage is TRBV7-8 and J usage is TRBJ2-7; 14 nucleotides agree with TRBD2. Germline V lookup: CDR1 SGHVS, CDR2 FQNEAQ. J was trimmed by 5 bases and V by 3 bases; bases with no gene match: 9. The CDR3 has 17 residues. CDR3 coding DNA: TGTGCCAGCAGCTTGGGACTAGCGGGGGCTTTTGCTAACGAGCAGTACTTC. Protein sequence: CASSLGLAGAFANEQYF.

V and J are TRBV4-3 and TRBJ2-7, with 8 bases lining up with TRBD1. Germline assignment: CDR1 LGHNA and CDR2 YSLEER. The CDR3 has 13 amino acids. J gave up 9 bases and V 4 bases, and 8 bases lay outside the gene matches. The CDR3 protein is CASSLNRGAAQYF. CDR3 coding DNA: TGCGCCAGCAGCCTTAACAGGGGGGCGGCGCAGTACTTC.

V gene TRBV18 combines with J gene TRBJ1-2; D remains unclear. Germline V gene sequence: CDR1 KGHSH, CDR2 LQKENI. The CDR3 has 15 amino acids. With 4 bases removed from V and 6 bases from J, the gap between germline ends came to 18 bases. CDR3 loop: CASSLLTPRVNGYTF. DNA for the CDR3: TGTGCCAGCTCACTTCTGACGCCGAGGGTGAATGGCTACACCTTC.

The chain recombines TRBV5-8 with TRBJ1-2, with 11 bases lining up with TRBD1. The J segment lost 7 bases and the V segment lost 3 bases, leaving 5 bases of the junction unmatched. Per the germline V gene, CDR1 is SGHTS and CDR2 is YDEGEE. The CDR3 runs to 14 residues. CDR3 amino acids: CASSWGQGVVGYTF. The DNA of the CDR3 is TGTGCCAGCAGCTGGGGACAGGGGGTTGTTGGCTACACCTTC.

The genes are TRBV15 and TRBJ2-1, with D perhaps matching TRBD2 (7 bases). V gave up 1 base and J gave up 3 bases, with 13 bases separating them. The V gene's germline CDR1 is LNHNV and CDR2 YYDKDF (reference sequence). This CDR3 has 16 amino acids. In DNA, the CDR3 is TGTGCCACCAGCAGAGTAGAGGGGGGGATCTACAATGAGCAGTTCTTC. Translating it yields CATSRVEGGIYNEQFF.

The gene calls are TRBV6-5 and TRBJ1-6, with 9 bases fitting TRBD1. Per germline, CDR1 MNHEY and CDR2 SVGAGI. V dropped 5 bases and J dropped 10; count of bases not matched to a gene: 6. This CDR3 is built from 14 residues. The chain's CDR3 is CASSKTGGTSPLHF. The CDR3 DNA reads TGTGCCAGCAGTAAGACAGGGGGAACCTCACCCCTCCACTTT.

V and J are TRBV7-3 and TRBJ1-2; D is unclear. CDR1 is SGHTA and CDR2 is FQGTGA in the germline V gene. The V gene lost 5 bases and the J gene lost 7 bases, with 17 bases spanning the gap. This CDR3 spans 14 amino acids. CDR3 bases: TGTGCCAGCAGCCTAGGACTTACATCTAGTGGCTACACCTTC. Translated, it gives CASSLGLTSSGYTF.

The rearrangement joins TRBV28 to TRBJ1-2, with TRBD1 identical over 11 bases. The V segment lost 7 bases and the J segment 5 bases; nucleotides outside the gene matches: 12. The CDR3 consists of 16 residues. Germline V lookup: CDR1 MDHEN, CDR2 SYDVKM. The CDR3 bases are TGTGCCAGCAACGTCCCGGGACAGGGGGGTGCGTATGGCTACACCTTC. Translation: CASNVPGQGGAYGYTF.

V is TRBV6-1 and J is TRBJ2-5, with a tentative D call TRBD1 (6 bases). This CDR3 has 15 amino acids. With 2 bases removed from V and 7 bases from J, the gap between germline ends came to 17 bases. The germline V gene has CDR1 MNHNS and CDR2 SASEGT. The CDR3 sequence is CASSERGRGLVTQYF. The CDR3 coding sequence is TGTGCCAGCAGTGAACGCGGCAGGGGATTAGTGACCCAGTACTTC.

The chain is built from TRBV7-9 and TRBJ2-2; 7 nucleotides line up with TRBD1. CDR3 size: 15 residues. Germline CDR1 and CDR2: SEHNR and FQNEAQ (reference sequence). The V segment lost 0 bases and the J segment 4 bases; nucleotides outside the gene matches: 2. The CDR3 region has the DNA TGTGCCAGCAGCTTAGCTGGGACAGTCACCGGGGAGCTGTTTTTT. As protein: CASSLAGTVTGELFF.

The V gene is TRBV7-2, the J gene TRBJ1-4; D is undetermined. Looked up from germline, CDR1 is SGHTA and CDR2 is FQGNSA. This CDR3 is built from 14 residues. The V gene lost 3 bases and the J gene lost 5 bases, with 10 bases spanning the gap. CDR3 nucleotides: TGTGCCAGCAGCTTGGACCGGAGGAATGAAAAACTGTTTTTT. As protein: CASSLDRRNEKLFF.

The chain links TRBV6-5 to TRBJ2-2, with 10 bases matching TRBD1. In germline, CDR1 is MNHEY, CDR2 SVGAGI. The CDR3 is 15 residues long. V shed 5 bases and J 7 bases; nucleotides not matched to a gene: 7. The CDR3, as DNA: TGTGCCAGCAGTATAGACAGGGGGCGAAACGGGGAGCTGTTTTTT. It is translated as CASSIDRGRNGELFF.

V usage is TRBV9 and J usage is TRBJ2-2, with 12 bases aligning to TRBD2. CDR1 is SGDLS, CDR2 YYNGEE, per germline. Trimming at V came to 0 bases and at J to 2 bases, leaving 2 bases not matched to a gene. The CDR3 has 17 amino acids. For the CDR3, the DNA is TGTGCCAGCAGCGTAGCTAGCGGGGGGGCCAACACCGGGGAGCTGTTTTTT. As protein: CASSVASGGANTGELFF.

V is TRBV28 and J is TRBJ1-5; 11 positions agree with TRBD1. Germline V gene sequence: CDR1 MDHEN, CDR2 SYDVKM. The junction had 6 bases not matched to a gene; V was cut back by 5 bases and J by 9 bases. This CDR3 spans 14 amino acids. The chain's CDR3 is CASSRGQGGRPQHF. As DNA, the CDR3 is TGTGCCAGCAGTAGGGGACAGGGGGGAAGGCCCCAGCATTTT.

CDR3 loop: CASSSPRKTGRGETQYF. CDR3 sequence (DNA): TGTGCCAGCAGCTCGCCCCGGAAAACAGGGCGAGGAGAGACCCAGTACTTC. V gene TRBV5-8 combines with J gene TRBJ2-5; a weak D match, TRBD1 (6 bases). The germline V gene encodes CDR1 SGHTS and CDR2 YDEGEE. This CDR3 is 17 amino acids long. V lost 3 bases and J lost 4, with 22 bases in between.